The rows below give T cell receptor beta chains drawn from one sample of a study of CD8+CD57+ T cells in acquired aplastic anemia. MiXCR was run by TCRdb on the reads, yielding one entry per CDR3 protein. Among approximately 180,000 distinct CDR3 sequences listed, about 45% were seen once. The sample consisted of sorted CD4+, CD8+, or CD8+CD57+ T cells (not recorded which) from PBMCs. The receptors here all came from a human donor with aplastic anemia. CDR3s include the opening cysteine and the closing phenylalanine or tryptophan.

V: TRBV15
J: TRBJ1-4
CDR3: CATSTRPGTNEKLFF

V: TRBV15
J: TRBJ2-3
CDR3: CATSRVAGVGTDTQYF

V: TRBV7-2
J: TRBJ2-5
CDR3: CASSSQRGEETQYF

V: TRBV20-1
J: TRBJ2-7
CDR3: CSARGGAVGEQYF

V: TRBV20-1
J: TRBJ1-4
CDR3: CSIGRAGEKLFF

V: TRBV6-1
J: TRBJ2-5
CDR3: CASSRAEQETQYF

V: TRBV12-3/TRBV12-4
J: TRBJ2-2
CDR3: CASRGGGELFF

V: TRBV6-5
J: TRBJ2-7
CDR3: CASSRQGSSYEQYF

V: TRBV9
J: TRBJ1-6
CDR3: CASSQDRGGSPLHF

V: TRBV10-2
J: TRBJ2-7
CDR3: CASREDRAGYEQYF

V: TRBV5-1
J: TRBJ2-5
CDR3: CASSPLGLDGETQYF

V: TRBV4-1
J: TRBJ2-5
CDR3: CASSQSSSVSYF

V: TRBV19
J: TRBJ1-5
CDR3: CASSAGIMVGGQPQHF

V: TRBV6-1
J: TRBJ2-1
CDR3: CASGPGTAYNEQFF

V: TRBV5-4
J: TRBJ2-3
CDR3: CASRRTGGSDTQYF